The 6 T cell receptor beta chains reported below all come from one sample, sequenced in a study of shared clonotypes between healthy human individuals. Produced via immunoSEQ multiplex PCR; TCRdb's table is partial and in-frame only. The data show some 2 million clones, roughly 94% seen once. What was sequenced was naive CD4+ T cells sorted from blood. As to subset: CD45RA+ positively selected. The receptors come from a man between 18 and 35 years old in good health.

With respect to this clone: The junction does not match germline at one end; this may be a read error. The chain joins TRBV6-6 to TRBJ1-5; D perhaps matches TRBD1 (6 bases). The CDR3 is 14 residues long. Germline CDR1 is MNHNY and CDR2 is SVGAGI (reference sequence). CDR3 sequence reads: CASSIGGNIHPRDF. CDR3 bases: TGTGCCAGCAGCATAGGGGGGAATATTCACCCCAGGGATTTT.

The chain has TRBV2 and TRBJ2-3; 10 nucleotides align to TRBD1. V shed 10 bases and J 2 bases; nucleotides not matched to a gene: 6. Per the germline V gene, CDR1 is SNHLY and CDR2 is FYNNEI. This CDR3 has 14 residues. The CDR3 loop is CATPGQGNTDTQYF. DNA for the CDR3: TGTGCCACGCCGGGACAGGGGAACACAGATACGCAGTATTTT. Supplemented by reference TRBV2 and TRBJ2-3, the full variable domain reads EPEVTQTPSHQVTQMGQEVILRCVPISNHLYFYWYRQILGQKVEFLVSFYNNEISEKSEIFDDQFSVERPDGSNFTLKIRSTKLEDSAMYFCATPGQGNTDTQYFGPGTRLTVL.

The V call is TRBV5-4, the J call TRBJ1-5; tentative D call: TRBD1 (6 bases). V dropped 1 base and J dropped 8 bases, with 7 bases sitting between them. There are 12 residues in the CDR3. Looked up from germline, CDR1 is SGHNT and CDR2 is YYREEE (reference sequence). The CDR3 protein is CASSLRGEPQHF. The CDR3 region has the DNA TGTGCCAGCAGCTTGAGGGGGGAGCCCCAGCATTTT.

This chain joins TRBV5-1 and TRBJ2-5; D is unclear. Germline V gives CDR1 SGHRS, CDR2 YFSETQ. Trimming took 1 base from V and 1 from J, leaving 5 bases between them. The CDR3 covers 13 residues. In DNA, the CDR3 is TGCGCCAGCAGCTTGCGCACCCAAGAGACCCAGTACTTC. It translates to CASSLRTQETQYF.

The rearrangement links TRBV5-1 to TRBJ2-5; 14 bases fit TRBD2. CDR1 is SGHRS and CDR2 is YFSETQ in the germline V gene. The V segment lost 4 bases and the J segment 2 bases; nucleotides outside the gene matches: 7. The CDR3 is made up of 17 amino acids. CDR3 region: CASSVGTSGSQQETQYF. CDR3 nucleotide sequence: TGCGCCAGCAGCGTCGGGACTAGCGGGAGTCAGCAAGAGACCCAGTACTTC.

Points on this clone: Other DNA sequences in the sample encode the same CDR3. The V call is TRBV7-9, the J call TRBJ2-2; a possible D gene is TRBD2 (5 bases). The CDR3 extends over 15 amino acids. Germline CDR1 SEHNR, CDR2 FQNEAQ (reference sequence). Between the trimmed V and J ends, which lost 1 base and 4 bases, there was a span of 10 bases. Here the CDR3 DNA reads TGTGCCAGCAGCTTAGTAAGGGCGGGCACCGGGGAGCTGTTTTTT. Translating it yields CASSLVRAGTGELFF.